Listed below are T cell receptor beta chains from one sample, sequenced in a study of CD8 T cell repertoires and HIV-1 epitope variants. The repertoire was sequenced with immunoSEQ multiplex PCR; TCRdb's copy has only in-frame clones and lacks some. This repertoire shows several thousand clones, around 65% found once; its top ten account for under 45%. These TCRs are of unknown antigen specificity. Sequenced input: cultured CD8+ T cells derived from PBMCs. These receptors originate from a male donor with HIV. CDR3s include the opening cysteine and the closing phenylalanine or tryptophan. Fields, in order: CDR3 DNA, CDR3 protein, J gene, V gene, D gene, clone size. D genes are given only for firm matches. Clone size is stated in some rows and not others, as once, few, many or a class when expanded.

TGTGCCAGCACCAGGTGGGGAGGAAGGAACACTGAAGCTTTCTTT CASTRWGGRNTEAFF TRBJ1-1 TRBV5-8 . few
TGTGCCAGCAGTTTAATAGGACTAGCGGCTTCCTACGAGCAGTACTTC CASSLIGLAASYEQYF TRBJ2-7 TRBV28 TRBD2 .
TGTGCCTGGACCGAGGGGAATTCACCCCTCCACTTT CAWTEGNSPLHF TRBJ1-6 TRBV30 . .
TGTGCCAGCAGTTCCGCCCCAGGGATTAGCAATCAGCCCCAGCATTTT CASSSAPGISNQPQHF TRBJ1-5 TRBV28 . few
TGTGCCAGCAGTGACTCGCGGGGGGGCACAGATACGCAGTATTTT CASSDSRGGTDTQYF TRBJ2-3 TRBV6-4 TRBD2 .
TGTGCCAGCAGTTACTCGGCTAGCGGGAGTGTGGATACGCAGTATTTT CASSYSASGSVDTQYF TRBJ2-3 TRBV6-5 TRBD2 .
TGTGCCAGCAGTTACAACGCCTTCGGGCCAGTCACTGAAGCTTTCTTT CASSYNAFGPVTEAFF TRBJ1-1 TRBV6-5 . once
TGTGCCAGTAGTATGGCGGGGGTTTGGATGGACAATGAGCAGTTCTTC CASSMAGVWMDNEQFF TRBJ2-1 TRBV19 TRBD2 .
TGCGCCAGCCGAATGGACAGGGCGAACACCGGGGAGCTGTTTTTT CASRMDRANTGELFF TRBJ2-2 TRBV5-1 TRBD1 few
TGTGCCAGCAGCGATAGGCCGTCCTATAATTCACCCCTCCACTTT CASSDRPSYNSPLHF TRBJ1-6 TRBV7-3 . .
TGTGCCAGCAGCTCCCCTCCAGGCGGACAGTCTTTCTACGAGCAGTACTTC CASSSPPGGQSFYEQYF TRBJ2-7 TRBV7-9 . few
TGTGCCAGCAGCCAAGAAATGGGAGATGAAAAACTGTTTTTT CASSQEMGDEKLFF TRBJ1-4 TRBV14 . .
TGTGCGGTTTCAGGGGGGGTGTCGGGCAATCAGCCCCAGCATTTT CAVSGGVSGNQPQHF TRBJ1-5 TRBV28 TRBD1 .
TGTGCCTGGGGAAGGGGGACGGCCTACGAGCAGTACTTC CAWGRGTAYEQYF TRBJ2-7 TRBV30 . .
TGCGCCAGCAGCCAGGGGAGGGGACAGGGATTCTACAATGAGCAGTTCTTC CASSQGRGQGFYNEQFF TRBJ2-1 TRBV4-3 TRBD1 .
TGTGCCAGCAGTGCTTACCACAGGGAAGCCTACGAGCAGTACTTC CASSAYHREAYEQYF TRBJ2-7 TRBV6-1 . .
TGTGCCAGCAGCACCAGACTGAACACTGAAGCTTTCTTT CASSTRLNTEAFF TRBJ1-1 TRBV28 . few
TGTGCCATCAAAGATGGGGCCAGCTCCTACGAGCAGTACTTC CAIKDGASSYEQYF TRBJ2-7 TRBV10-3 . .
TGCGCCAGCAGCCAAGACACAGATACGCAGTATTTT CASSQDTDTQYF TRBJ2-3 TRBV4-3 . .
TGTGCCAGCAGCCGGGACTACCACAATGAGCAGTTCTTC CASSRDYHNEQFF TRBJ2-1 TRBV11-3 TRBD2 .
TGTGCCAGTAGTATCCCCGTTAGAAGCAATCAGCCCCAGCATTTT CASSIPVRSNQPQHF TRBJ1-5 TRBV19 . .
TGTGCCAGCACCAACCTAGCAAATGAGCAGTTCTTC CASTNLANEQFF TRBJ2-1 TRBV6-1 . .
TGTGCCAGCAGCGTAGAAGGCAGCTCCTACGAGCAGTACTTC CASSVEGSSYEQYF TRBJ2-7 TRBV9 . few
TGTGCCAGCAGCTTGAACCAAGGCGAGCAGTACTTC CASSLNQGEQYF TRBJ2-7 TRBV7-9 . .
TGCGCCAGCAGCCAAAAGTCGGGGGATGAGCAGTTCTTC CASSQKSGDEQFF TRBJ2-1 TRBV4-3 . .
TGTGCCAGCAGTTCCGGGACTAGCGGGAGAGGTGAGCAGTTCTTC CASSSGTSGRGEQFF TRBJ2-1 TRBV27 TRBD2 .
TGTGCCACCAGCAGAGATCGGGGCGAGAACACTGAAGCTTTCTTT CATSRDRGENTEAFF TRBJ1-1 TRBV15 . .
TGTGCCAGTAGGGGCCGGGACTTCTACGAGCAGTACTTC CASRGRDFYEQYF TRBJ2-7 TRBV19 . .
TGTGCCACCCAAGACCATACGAACACTGAAGCTTTCTTT CATQDHTNTEAFF TRBJ1-1 TRBV10-3 . .
TGTGCCAGCACCCAACCGGGAGATACGCAGTATTTT CASTQPGDTQYF TRBJ2-3 TRBV5-4 . few
TGTGCCATCAGTGAGTCTCTGGGGGTATCTGGGGCCAACGTCCTGACTTTC CAISESLGVSGANVLTF TRBJ2-6 TRBV10-3 . large
TGCAGCGTCCAGCGAAACAATGAGCAGTTCTTC CSVQRNNEQFF TRBJ2-1 TRBV29-1 . once
TGTGCCAGCCCGAGCGGGGAGGCCTACACAGATACGCAGTATTTT CASPSGEAYTDTQYF TRBJ2-3 TRBV6-1 TRBD2 few
TGTGCCAGCAGCTTAGCGGAGGCTACAGATACGCAGTATTTT CASSLAEATDTQYF TRBJ2-3 TRBV7-6 . .
TGTGCCAGCAGCGTAGGTTTCGGGAGCTCCTACGAGCAGTACTTC CASSVGFGSSYEQYF TRBJ2-7 TRBV9 . .
TGTGCCAGCAGCTTACAGGTGCCAGGGGAAGGCTACACCTTC CASSLQVPGEGYTF TRBJ1-2 TRBV7-9 . .